One sample yielded the 20 T cell receptor beta chains listed below, sequenced in a study of T cells in localized non-small cell lung cancer. Generated by immunoSEQ multiplex PCR, the TCRdb table keeps only in-frame clones and is missing some. The sample has 2,600 or so clones; roughly 23% are singletons. This material consisted of normal lung tissue next to the tumor, taken before any cancer treatment. The receptors come from a male donor older than 55 with stage I squamous cell lung carcinoma.

This clone is labeled large. The chain is built from TRBV28 and TRBJ2-7; D is ambiguous. Germline CDR1 is MDHEN and CDR2 is SYDVKM. V lost 3 bases and J 4 bases, leaving 7 bases between the germline ends. The CDR3 extends over 12 amino acids. The CDR3 spells CASSLIVYEQYF. CDR3 coding DNA: TGTGCCAGCAGTTTGATTGTATACGAGCAGTACTTC.

This clone occurred a few times. The DNA of the CDR3 is TGTGCCAGCAGCCTTTTAACGGGAGCTGGTTACGAGCAGTACTTC. It is translated as CASSLLTGAGYEQYF. This rearrangement joins TRBV2 to TRBJ2-7; D is possibly TRBD2 (6 bases). V lost 6 bases and J lost 4, with 19 bases in between. The V gene's germline CDR1 is SNHLY and CDR2 FYNNEI. The CDR3 runs 15 residues.

This clone was counted between two and nine times. In DNA form, the CDR3 reads TGTGCCAGTAGTAGGGCGAGCTCCTATAATTCACCCCTCCACTTT. Residues: CASSRASSYNSPLHF. The chain is built from TRBV19 and TRBJ1-6; D is unresolved. Germline CDR1 LNHDA, CDR2 SQIVND (reference sequence). V lost 4 bases and J lost 0, with 7 bases in between. The CDR3 has 15 residues.

The genes are TRBV6-8 and TRBJ1-1; D not certain. V was trimmed by 2 bases and J by 1 base, leaving 2 bases between them. Germline CDR1 is MNHGY and CDR2 is SAAAGT. The CDR3 contains 12 residues. The CDR3 sequence: CASSYRNTEAFF. In DNA, the CDR3 is TGTGCCAGCAGTTACCGGAACACTGAAGCTTTCTTT.

This CDR3 reads CASSYSLRRLNEKLFF. DNA of the CDR3: TGTGCCAGCAGTTACTCGCTACGGAGGCTGAATGAAAAACTGTTTTTT. The genes are TRBV6-8 and TRBJ1-4, with D unclear. V was cut by 0 bases and J by 5 bases, with 13 bases left in between. CDR1 and CDR2 from the germline V gene are MNHGY and SAAAGT. The CDR3 is 16 residues long.

This clone was recorded a few times. The chain couples TRBV30 to TRBJ1-4; the D gene is possibly TRBD1 (5 bases). CDR3 length: 14 amino acids. Trimming shortened V by 1 base and J by 8 bases, and 14 bases separated the two germline ends. Germline V lookup: CDR1 GTSNPN, CDR2 SVGIG (reference sequence). This CDR3 is CAWSAGPGQEKLFF. Written as DNA, the CDR3 is TGTGCCTGGAGTGCCGGGCCAGGGCAAGAAAAACTGTTTTTT.

The rearrangement links TRBV30 to TRBJ2-5; tentative D call: TRBD2 (5 bases). Trimming removed 1 base at V and 1 base at J, with 7 bases between. The CDR3 contains 13 residues. CDR1 GTSNPN and CDR2 SVGIG come from the germline V gene (reference sequence). CDR3 protein: CAWSGRSQETQYF. For the CDR3, the DNA is TGTGCCTGGAGTGGGAGGTCCCAAGAGACCCAGTACTTC.

This clone appeared a few times. The chain couples TRBV9 to TRBJ2-6; no firm D call. Germline CDR1 is SGDLS and CDR2 is YYNGEE. This CDR3 comprises 14 residues. Trimming removed 0 bases at V and 2 bases at J, with 3 bases between. The CDR3 DNA sequence: TGTGCCAGCAGCGTAGCCCCTGGGGCCAACGTCCTGACTTTC. As protein: CASSVAPGANVLTF.

Only a few counts were recorded for this clone. The V and J genes are TRBV19 and TRBJ1-1; D is unresolved. CDR1 is LNHDA, CDR2 SQIVND, per germline (reference sequence). V lost 3 bases, J lost 0 bases, and 11 bases lay in between. The CDR3 runs to 15 residues. CDR3 nucleotides: TGTGCCAGTAGTATGCGGCAGAGCTTGAACACTGAAGCTTTCTTT. Amino acid sequence: CASSMRQSLNTEAFF.

This clone rates as medium-sized. The J gene is TRBJ1-5, the V gene TRBV6-8; D perhaps matches TRBD1 (6 bases). The germline V and J ends were trimmed by 2 bases and 3 bases, with 23 bases remaining between them. The CDR3 spans 19 residues. Per the germline V gene, CDR1 is MNHGY and CDR2 is SAAAGT. Here the CDR3 DNA reads TGTGCCAGCAGTTACCCGAAGGGGGACGCCGGGGGTCCCAATCAGCCCCAGCATTTT. Translating it yields CASSYPKGDAGGPNQPQHF.

This clone was detected a few times. V gene TRBV9 combines with J gene TRBJ2-3; D remains ambiguous. Trimming took 0 bases from V and 0 from J, leaving 5 bases between them. Germline V gives CDR1 SGDLS, CDR2 YYNGEE. CDR3 size: 14 residues. CDR3 amino acids: CASSVDDSTDTQYF. The CDR3, as DNA: TGTGCCAGCAGCGTAGATGATAGCACAGATACGCAGTATTTT.

The rearrangement uses TRBV29-1 and TRBJ2-4; TRBD2 is a possible D gene (6 bases). CDR1 is SQVTM, CDR2 ANQGSEA, per germline. The CDR3 runs 13 residues. V was trimmed by 2 bases and J by 4 bases, leaving 9 bases between them. The CDR3 coding sequence is TGCAGCGTTGAATCGGCGGGGAAAAACATTCAGTACTTC. This gives the protein CSVESAGKNIQYF.

This clone is medium-sized (0.01 to 0.1%) in the sample. This rearrangement joins TRBV18 to TRBJ1-2; TRBD1 matches at 9 bases. Germline V CDR1 and CDR2: KGHSH, LQKENI. The CDR3 has 15 amino acids. V shed 4 bases and J 4 bases; nucleotides not matched to a gene: 7. Here the CDR3 reads CASSLGTGTVYGYTF. For the CDR3, the DNA is TGTGCCAGCTCACTAGGGACAGGGACAGTCTATGGCTACACCTTC.

This chain uses TRBV11-3 with TRBJ1-1; 8 nucleotides agree with TRBD1. Germline CDR1 reads SGHNT; CDR2 reads YENEEA. This CDR3 is 17 amino acids long. V dropped 5 bases and J dropped 0; count of bases not matched to a gene: 11. CDR3 in DNA: TGTGCCAGCAGCGTGACAGGGGCACTAAGCTTGAACACTGAAGCTTTCTTT. Its translation is CASSVTGALSLNTEAFF.

In this sample, this clone turned up a few times. V is TRBV7-6 and J is TRBJ2-1; 12 bases align to TRBD2. The CDR3 spans 17 residues. Germline assignment: CDR1 SGHVS and CDR2 FNYEAQ. V was clipped by 5 bases and J by 5 bases; unmatched bases: 10. The CDR3 sequence: CASSPYPSGRGDNEQFF. The CDR3 nucleotides are TGTGCCAGCAGCCCTTATCCTAGCGGGAGGGGGGACAATGAGCAGTTCTTC.

In its sample, this clone was seen many times. This CDR3 reads CASSLSRYSNQPQHF. CDR3 sequence (DNA): TGTGCCAGCAGTTTAAGCAGGTATAGCAATCAGCCCCAGCATTTT. This chain joins TRBV27 and TRBJ1-5, with unresolved D. Between the trimmed V and J ends, which lost 2 bases and 0 bases, there was a span of 8 bases. The CDR3 is 15 residues long. The germline V gene encodes CDR1 MNHEY and CDR2 SMNVEV (reference sequence).

Sample share makes this clone large (0.1 to 1%). V gene TRBV4-1 combines with J gene TRBJ2-1; 8 bases match TRBD2. Germline V gene lookup returns CDR1 MGHRA and CDR2 YSYEKL. V shed 0 bases and J 4 bases; nucleotides not matched to a gene: 8. This CDR3 region has 17 residues. The CDR3 loop reads CASSQDPPSGSYNEQFF. Here the CDR3 DNA reads TGCGCCAGCAGCCAAGATCCCCCGAGCGGGAGTTACAATGAGCAGTTCTTC.

The chain combines TRBV5-1 with TRBJ2-2; D is perhaps TRBD2 (7 bases). The CDR3 totals 15 residues. CDR1 and CDR2 from the germline V gene are SGHRS and YFSETQ. With 7 bases removed from V and 3 bases from J, the gap between germline ends came to 16 bases. The CDR3 is CASVSGGADTGELFF. CDR3 nucleotides: TGCGCCAGCGTTAGTGGGGGGGCCGACACCGGGGAGCTGTTTTTT. The full variable domain, completed using reference TRBV5-1 and TRBJ2-2, is KAGVTQTPRYLIKTRGQQVTLSCSPISGHRSVSWYQQTPGQGLQFLFEYFSETQRNKGNFPGRFSGRQFSNSRSEMNVSTLELGDSALYLCASVSGGADTGELFFGEGSRLTVL.

This clone was observed a few times. This sequence joins TRBV6-8 and TRBJ2-7; no clear D. The germline gives CDR1 MNHGY, CDR2 SAAAGT. V was pared by 6 bases and J by 0 bases, with 9 bases between. This CDR3 is built from 13 residues. This CDR3 is CASSLLHSYEQYF. Here the CDR3 DNA reads TGTGCCAGCAGCCTACTACACTCCTACGAGCAGTACTTC.

This clone has just a few counts. The J gene is TRBJ2-1, the V gene TRBV11-3; no clear D gene. V was shortened by 1 base and J by 8 bases, with 21 bases between the two germline ends. The CDR3 totals 17 residues. CDR1 and CDR2 from the germline V gene are SGHNT and YENEEA. The chain's CDR3 is CASSLVPIGPFGHEQFF. The CDR3 DNA follows: TGTGCCAGCAGCTTAGTGCCCATCGGGCCCTTTGGCCATGAGCAGTTCTTC.